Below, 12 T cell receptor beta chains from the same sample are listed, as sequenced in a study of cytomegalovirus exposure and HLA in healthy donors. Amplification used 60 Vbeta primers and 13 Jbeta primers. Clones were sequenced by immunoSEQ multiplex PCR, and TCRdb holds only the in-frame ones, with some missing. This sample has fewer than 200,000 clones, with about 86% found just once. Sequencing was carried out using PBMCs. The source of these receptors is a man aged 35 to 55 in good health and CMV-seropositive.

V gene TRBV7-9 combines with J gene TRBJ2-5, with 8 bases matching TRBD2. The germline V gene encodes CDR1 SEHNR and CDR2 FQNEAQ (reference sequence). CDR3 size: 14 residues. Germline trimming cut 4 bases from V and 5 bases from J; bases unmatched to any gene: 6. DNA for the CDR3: TGTGCCAGCAGCTCCCCGGGAGGGGGTGAGACCCAGTACTTC. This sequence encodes CASSSPGGGETQYF.

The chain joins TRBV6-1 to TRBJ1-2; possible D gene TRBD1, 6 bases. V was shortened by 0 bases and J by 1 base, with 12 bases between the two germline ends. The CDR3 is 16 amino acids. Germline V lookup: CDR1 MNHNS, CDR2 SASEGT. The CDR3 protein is CASSEARTESNYGYTF. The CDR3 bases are TGTGCCAGCAGTGAAGCAAGGACAGAGAGTAACTATGGCTACACCTTC.

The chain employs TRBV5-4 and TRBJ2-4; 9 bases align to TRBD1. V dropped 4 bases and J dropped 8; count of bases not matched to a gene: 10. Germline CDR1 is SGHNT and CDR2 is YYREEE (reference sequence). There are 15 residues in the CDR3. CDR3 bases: TGTGCCAGCAGCCATGAGCCGGGACAGGGAGACATTCAGTACTTC. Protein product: CASSHEPGQGDIQYF.

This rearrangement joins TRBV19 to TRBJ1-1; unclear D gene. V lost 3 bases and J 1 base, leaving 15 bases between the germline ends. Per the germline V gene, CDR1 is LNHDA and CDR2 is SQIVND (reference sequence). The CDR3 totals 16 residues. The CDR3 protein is CASSISKQRGNTEAFF. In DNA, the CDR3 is TGTGCCAGTAGTATCTCTAAACAGCGGGGGAACACTGAAGCTTTCTTT.

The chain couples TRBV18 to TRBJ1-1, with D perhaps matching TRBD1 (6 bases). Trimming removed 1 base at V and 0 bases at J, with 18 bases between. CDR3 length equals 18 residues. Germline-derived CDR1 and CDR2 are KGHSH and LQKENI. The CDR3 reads CASSPRGTQGTMNTEAFF. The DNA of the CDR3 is TGTGCCAGCTCACCACGGGGGACACAGGGAACAATGAACACTGAAGCTTTCTTT.

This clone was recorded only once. The CDR3 sequence is CASSFRGTTYEQYF. CDR3 DNA sequence: TGTGCCAGCAGCTTTAGGGGGACAACCTACGAGCAGTACTTC. The genes are TRBV5-5 and TRBJ2-7, with D tentatively TRBD1 (6 bases). The CDR3 totals 14 residues. Germline values: CDR1 SGHKS, CDR2 YYEKEE (reference sequence). Trimming cost V 2 bases and J 2 bases, with 11 bases left between them.

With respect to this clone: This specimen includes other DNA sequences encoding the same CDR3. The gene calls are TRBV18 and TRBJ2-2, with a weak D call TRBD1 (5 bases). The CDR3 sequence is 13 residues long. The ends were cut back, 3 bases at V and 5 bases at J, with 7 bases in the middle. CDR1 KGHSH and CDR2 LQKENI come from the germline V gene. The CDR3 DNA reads TGTGCCAGCTCACCCAGGGATACCGGGGAGCTGTTTTTT. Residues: CASSPRDTGELFF.

DNA for the CDR3: TGTGCCAGACCTCCTACGGGACAGAGGATCGATAGCAATCAGCCCCAGCATTTT. As protein: CARPPTGQRIDSNQPQHF. This chain links TRBV27 with TRBJ1-5; 7 nucleotides match TRBD1. From germline, CDR1 is MNHEY and CDR2 SMNVEV (reference sequence). This CDR3 has 18 residues. J gave up 0 bases and V 9 bases, and 17 bases lay outside the gene matches.

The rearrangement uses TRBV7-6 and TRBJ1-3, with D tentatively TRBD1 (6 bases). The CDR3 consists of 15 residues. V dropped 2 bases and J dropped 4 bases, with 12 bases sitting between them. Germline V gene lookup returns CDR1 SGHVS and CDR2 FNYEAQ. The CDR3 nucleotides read TGTGCCAGCAGCTTACAGCTAGGGGGAGGAAACACCATATATTTT. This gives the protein CASSLQLGGGNTIYF.

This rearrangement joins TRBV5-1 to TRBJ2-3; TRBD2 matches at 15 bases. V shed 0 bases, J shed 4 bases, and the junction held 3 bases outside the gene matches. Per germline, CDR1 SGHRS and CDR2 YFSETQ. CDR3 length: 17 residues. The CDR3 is CASSLVGLAGGADTQYF. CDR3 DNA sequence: TGCGCCAGCAGCTTGGTGGGACTAGCGGGAGGAGCAGATACGCAGTATTTT.

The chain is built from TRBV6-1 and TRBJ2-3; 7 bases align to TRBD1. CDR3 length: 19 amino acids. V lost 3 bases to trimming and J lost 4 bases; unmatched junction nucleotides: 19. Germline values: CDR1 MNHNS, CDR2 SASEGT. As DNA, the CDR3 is TGTGCCAGCAGTGACGGAAAGGGTGGGACAGTTTTTGGGTCAGATACGCAGTATTTT. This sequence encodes CASSDGKGGTVFGSDTQYF.

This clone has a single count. CDR3 sequence (DNA): TGCAGCGTCCAGGGGGTTAGCGGGGAGACCCCCTACGAGCAGTACTTC. Protein product: CSVQGVSGETPYEQYF. The chain employs TRBV29-1 and TRBJ2-7; possibly TRBD2 for D (8 bases). V gave up 6 bases and J gave up 2 bases, with 23 bases separating them. The germline gives CDR1 SQVTM, CDR2 ANQGSEA. The CDR3 consists of 16 residues.